Sequencing of this T cell receptor (beta chain) was carried out in a study of blood T cell repertoires in COVID-19. Study at large: Some COVID-19 samples were acute and others convalescent; all came from the United States, Italy and Spain.

How the authors handled the data: Reference gene primer amplification yielded estimated nucleated cell counts. This table comes from immunoSEQ multiplex PCR, and its TCRdb copy is limited to in-frame clones, with some not included. The D gene and trimming were derived from the DNA, and the V and J assignments and clone size from that table. Of approximately 70,000 clones in the sample, approximately 83% were seen once. The sample was peripheral blood. The origin of this receptor is a woman aged 60 to 75 with acute or convalescent COVID-19.

The CDR3 is CASSHSTNQYF. The CDR3 DNA reads as TGTGCCAGCAGCCACTCCACGAACCAGTACTTC. The chain recombines TRBV7-8 with TRBJ2-7; D is unclear. CDR1 is SGHVS, CDR2 FQNEAQ, per germline. The CDR3 is made up of 11 amino acids. V lost 5 bases and J 10 bases, leaving 12 bases between the germline ends.